These T cell receptor beta chains were read from a single sample in a study of human T cells and chemical hapten exposure. TCRdb redid the calling of the RACE reads with MiXCR, one entry per CDR3 protein. The sample shows about 80,000 distinct CDR3 sequences, 12% to 15% of them seen only once. Sequencing used whole blood, obtained in connection with sensitization to the hapten diphenylcyclopropenone (DPC). Every receptor here comes from a woman aged 50 to 60 with alopecia areata. Some clones in this sample may be carry-over from other donors' samples. Both conserved end residues are trimmed from each CDR3. Each record gives: CDR3 protein, J gene, CDR3 length, D gene, V gene. The D gene is left open where the match is weak.

CDR3 protein: ASSKQLLAEVGEQY; J gene: TRBJ2-7; CDR3 length: 14; D gene: TRBD2; V gene: TRBV7-8
CDR3 protein: AIARVADYEQY; J gene: TRBJ2-7; CDR3 length: 11; D gene: NA; V gene: TRBV10-3
CDR3 protein: ASSEEADRGVFGNIQY; J gene: TRBJ2-4; CDR3 length: 16; D gene: TRBD1; V gene: TRBV2
CDR3 protein: ASSSLTSGRPSTDTQY; J gene: TRBJ2-3; CDR3 length: 16; D gene: TRBD2; V gene: TRBV7-2
CDR3 protein: ASSVGTSPSYEQY; J gene: TRBJ2-7; CDR3 length: 13; D gene: TRBD2; V gene: TRBV9
CDR3 protein: AAQGAGDEQF; J gene: TRBJ2-1; CDR3 length: 10; D gene: TRBD1; V gene: TRBV24-1
CDR3 protein: ASWDFNSYNEQF; J gene: TRBJ2-1; CDR3 length: 12; D gene: NA; V gene: TRBV2
CDR3 protein: ASSSTSGSGGY; J gene: TRBJ2-7; CDR3 length: 11; D gene: TRBD2; V gene: TRBV5-1
CDR3 protein: SVPAGASGKGNEQF; J gene: TRBJ2-1; CDR3 length: 14; D gene: TRBD2; V gene: TRBV29-1
CDR3 protein: ASSLGIGVNEKLF; J gene: TRBJ1-4; CDR3 length: 13; D gene: NA; V gene: TRBV7-9
CDR3 protein: ASSLVSNEQF; J gene: TRBJ2-1; CDR3 length: 10; D gene: NA; V gene: TRBV5-6
CDR3 protein: ASSQDGVVRGTEAF; J gene: TRBJ1-1; CDR3 length: 14; D gene: NA; V gene: TRBV4-3
CDR3 protein: ASSFTMNTEAF; J gene: TRBJ1-1; CDR3 length: 11; D gene: NA; V gene: TRBV14
CDR3 protein: SVEVVKGSAEAF; J gene: TRBJ1-1; CDR3 length: 12; D gene: NA; V gene: TRBV29-1
CDR3 protein: ASSLYGDAADTQY; J gene: TRBJ2-3; CDR3 length: 13; D gene: NA; V gene: TRBV7-8
CDR3 protein: SAYGGAARSYEQY; J gene: TRBJ2-7; CDR3 length: 13; D gene: NA; V gene: TRBV29-1
CDR3 protein: AGAEENYGYT; J gene: TRBJ1-2; CDR3 length: 10; D gene: NA; V gene: TRBV6-6
CDR3 protein: AWSVPLTTAF; J gene: TRBJ1-1; CDR3 length: 10; D gene: NA; V gene: TRBV30
CDR3 protein: SVDLTGYGELF; J gene: TRBJ2-2; CDR3 length: 11; D gene: NA; V gene: TRBV29-1
CDR3 protein: ASKREGGYEQY; J gene: TRBJ2-7; CDR3 length: 11; D gene: TRBD2; V gene: TRBV6-5
CDR3 protein: SVEGLTGRNTEAF; J gene: TRBJ1-1; CDR3 length: 13; D gene: NA; V gene: TRBV29-1
CDR3 protein: ASSQFGLQRGYNEQF; J gene: TRBJ2-1; CDR3 length: 15; D gene: TRBD2; V gene: TRBV3-1
CDR3 protein: ASSRTGSGVVLDEQF; J gene: TRBJ2-1; CDR3 length: 15; D gene: NA; V gene: TRBV11-2